A single sample is the source of the 15 T cell receptor beta chains below, sequenced in a study of T cell repertoires in ileal Crohn's disease. Method: immunoSEQ multiplex PCR; TCRdb's copy keeps in-frame clones and lacks some. The table includes more than 11,000 clones, around 70% detected once. The sample was ileal tissue. The receptors shown here come from an adult with Crohn's disease.

The chain recombines TRBV28 with TRBJ1-2; TRBD1 matches at 7 bases. The germline V gene encodes CDR1 MDHEN and CDR2 SYDVKM. With 5 bases clipped from V and 7 bases from J, the junction kept 7 bases outside the gene matches. The CDR3 extends over 13 amino acids. CDR3 residues: CASSTTGVGGYTF. The CDR3 region has the DNA TGTGCCAGCAGTACTACAGGGGTAGGTGGCTACACCTTC.

The rearrangement joins TRBV12-5 to TRBJ2-2; D gene uncertain. Deletions cut 7 bases from V and 3 bases from J, with 3 bases between. The germline V gene encodes CDR1 LGHNT and CDR2 FRNRAP. The CDR3 has 11 residues. The CDR3 DNA reads TGTGCTAGTGCCGACACCGGGGAGCTGTTTTTT. Translated: CASADTGELFF.

The chain employs TRBV5-8 and TRBJ1-2, with unresolved D. Trimming removed 5 bases from V and 2 bases from J, with 13 bases in between. Germline V gives CDR1 SGHTS, CDR2 YDEGEE. The CDR3 runs to 14 residues. The CDR3 DNA sequence: TGTGCCAGCAGTCCCAGGACGGACAACTATGGCTACACCTTC. Its translation is CASSPRTDNYGYTF.

The chain recombines TRBV28 with TRBJ1-6; D call uncertain. The length of the CDR3 is 15 residues. Looked up from germline, CDR1 is MDHEN and CDR2 is SYDVKM. Trimming stripped 2 bases from V and 6 bases from J, with 11 bases between. The CDR3 bases are TGTGCCAGCAGTTTAAGGTCAGGAGGTAATTCACCCCTCCACTTT. Protein: CASSLRSGGNSPLHF.

The chain couples TRBV11-2 to TRBJ1-1; no reliable D call. V lost 2 bases and J lost 5, with 9 bases in between. The CDR3 spans 13 residues. Germline V gives CDR1 SGHAT, CDR2 FQNNGV. DNA of the CDR3: TGTGCCAGCAGCTTAAAAGTGGGGACTGAAGCTTTCTTT. This encodes CASSLKVGTEAFF. The entire variable domain, with the rest obtained from reference TRBV11-2 and TRBJ1-1, is as follows: EAGVAQSPRYKIIEKRQSVAFWCNPISGHATLYWYQQILGQGPKLLIQFQNNGVVDDSQLPKDRFSAERLKGVDSTLKIQPAKLEDSAVYLCASSLKVGTEAFFGQGTRLTVV.

The V and J genes are TRBV28 and TRBJ1-2; the D gene is possibly TRBD1 (5 bases). The ends were cut back, 6 bases at V and 6 bases at J, with 14 bases in the middle. Germline V CDR1 and CDR2: MDHEN, SYDVKM. The CDR3 contains 13 residues. This CDR3 reads CASRPQGSDGYTF. The DNA for the CDR3 is TGTGCCAGCAGGCCTCAGGGTTCTGATGGCTACACCTTC.

This clone was observed once. V is TRBV10-2 and J is TRBJ1-1; 9 positions match TRBD1. V shed 7 bases, J shed 0 bases, and the junction held 6 bases outside the gene matches. The germline V gene encodes CDR1 WSHSY and CDR2 SAAADI. The CDR3 covers 15 residues. The CDR3 protein is CASTTGGGVNTEAFF. CDR3 nucleotides: TGCGCCAGCACCACAGGGGGCGGGGTGAACACTGAAGCTTTCTTT.

The V call is TRBV19, the J call TRBJ2-1; TRBD2 matches 11 bases. This CDR3 has 15 amino acids. The V gene end was trimmed by 5 bases and the J gene end by 6 bases; junction bases not matched to a gene: 6. CDR1 is LNHDA and CDR2 is SQIVND in the germline V gene (reference sequence). CDR3 amino acids: CASSFSGGASNEQFF. Written as DNA, the CDR3 is TGTGCCAGTAGTTTTAGCGGGGGGGCCTCCAATGAGCAGTTCTTC.

This clone appeared a single time. The V and J genes are TRBV6-1 and TRBJ2-6; D gene unclear. V was clipped by 4 bases and J by 0 bases, with 10 bases between them. The CDR3 has 16 residues. The germline V gene has CDR1 MNHNS and CDR2 SASEGT. The CDR3 here is CASSALPGSGANVLTF. Here the CDR3 DNA reads TGTGCCAGCAGTGCCTTGCCGGGCTCTGGGGCCAACGTCCTGACTTTC.

The chain has TRBV5-1 and TRBJ2-3; D not resolved. Trimming stripped 6 bases from V and 4 bases from J, with 15 bases between. The CDR3 sequence is 14 residues long. Germline V lookup: CDR1 SGHRS, CDR2 YFSETQ. The CDR3 nucleotides are TGCGCCAGCAACCAATTAGAAGGTTCAGATACGCAGTATTTT. Its translation is CASNQLEGSDTQYF.

The chain links TRBV11-2 to TRBJ1-1; possible D gene TRBD1, 6 bases. The germline gives CDR1 SGHAT, CDR2 FQNNGV. CDR3 size: 15 residues. V dropped 3 bases and J dropped 5 bases, with 16 bases sitting between them. This chain's CDR3 is CASSFIWGAQTEAFF. Here the CDR3 DNA reads TGTGCCAGCAGCTTCATATGGGGGGCTCAGACTGAAGCTTTCTTT.

The chain links TRBV2 to TRBJ2-2; tentatively, D is TRBD1 (6 bases). Per the germline V gene, CDR1 is SNHLY and CDR2 is FYNNEI. This CDR3 is 16 amino acids long. Trimming cost V 5 bases and J 4 bases, with 17 bases left between them. The CDR3 region has the DNA TGTGCCAGCAGTATAGGGCCACAGGGCGTCACCGGGGAGCTGTTTTTT. It codes for CASSIGPQGVTGELFF.

This CDR3 reads CASSPRQGGSGANVLTF. In DNA form, the CDR3 reads TGTGCCAGCAGCCCCCGACAGGGAGGGTCTGGGGCCAACGTCCTGACTTTC. The chain has TRBV5-4 and TRBJ2-6; the D gene could be TRBD1 or TRBD2 (7 bases each). The CDR3 has 17 residues. CDR1 and CDR2 from the germline V gene are SGHNT and YYREEE (reference sequence). Trimming removed 4 bases from V and 1 base from J, with 15 bases in between.

The chain recombines TRBV4-2 with TRBJ2-3, with 8 bases lining up with TRBD2. V shed 2 bases and J 0 bases; nucleotides not matched to a gene: 4. There are 16 residues in the CDR3. Per germline, CDR1 LGHNA and CDR2 YNFKEQ. The CDR3 DNA reads as TGTGCCAGCAGCCAACGCGGGGGGCCGAGCACAGATACGCAGTATTTT. This codes for CASSQRGGPSTDTQYF.

The gene calls are TRBV7-2 and TRBJ2-5, with 9 bases fitting TRBD2. CDR1 and CDR2 from the germline V gene are SGHTA and FQGNSA. The CDR3 has 15 residues. The V gene end was trimmed by 1 base and the J gene end by 1 base; junction bases not matched to a gene: 1. CDR3 nucleotide sequence: TGTGCCAGCAGCTTAGGTAGCGGGAGCCAAGAGACCCAGTACTTC. Translating gives CASSLGSGSQETQYF. Together with reference TRBV7-2 and TRBJ2-5, the CDR3 gives the full variable domain: GAGVSQSPSNKVTEKGKDVELRCDPISGHTALYWYRQSLGQGLEFLIYFQGNSAPDKSGLPSDRFSAERTGGSVSTLTIQRTQQEDSAVYLCASSLGSGSQETQYFGPGTRLLVL.